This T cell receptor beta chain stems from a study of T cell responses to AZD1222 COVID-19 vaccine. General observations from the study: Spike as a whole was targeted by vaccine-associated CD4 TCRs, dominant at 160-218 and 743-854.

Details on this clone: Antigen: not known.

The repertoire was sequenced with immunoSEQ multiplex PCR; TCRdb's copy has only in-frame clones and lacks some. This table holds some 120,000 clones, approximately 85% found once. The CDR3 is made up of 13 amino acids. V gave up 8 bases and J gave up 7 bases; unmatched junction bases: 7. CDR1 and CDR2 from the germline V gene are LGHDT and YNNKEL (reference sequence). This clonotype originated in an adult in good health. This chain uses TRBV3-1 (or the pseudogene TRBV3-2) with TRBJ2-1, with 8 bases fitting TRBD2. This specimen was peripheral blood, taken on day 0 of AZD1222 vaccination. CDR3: CASATGLANEQFF. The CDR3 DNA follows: TGTGCCAGCGCGACAGGACTAGCTAATGAGCAGTTCTTC.